This entry lists 15 T cell receptor beta chains sequenced from one sample in a study of blood T cell repertoires in COVID-19 (TCRdb year 2020). Receptor libraries were prepared by the immunoSEQ multiplex PCR assay. Sourced from immuneACCESS, this table was stored by TCRdb with only in-frame sequences that have V and J called. A share of the clones is absent; for the studies checked, an unresolved V gene accounts for under half, and the remainder has no known explanation. The table for this sample lists roughly 60,000 clones; about 85% of them were counted only once. The top ten clones comprise roughly a tenth of the sample. Sequences were obtained from peripheral blood. Receptors were obtained from a human donor with acute or convalescent COVID-19. The donor label of this sample is uncertain.

The V gene is TRBV11-1, the J gene TRBJ2-1, with TRBD1 matching over 10 bases. CDR1 and CDR2 from the germline V gene are SGHAT and FQDESV (reference sequence). The CDR3 runs to 15 residues. Trimming removed 4 bases from V and 9 bases from J; junction bases left unmatched: 9. The CDR3 nucleotides read TGTGCCAGCAGCTCCGGACAGGGGGTGATGGGTGAGCAGTTCTTC. Residues: CASSSGQGVMGEQFF.

The rearrangement links TRBV28 to TRBJ1-1, with 11 nucleotides matching TRBD1. The CDR3 covers 15 residues. The ends lost 5 bases at V and 4 bases at J; junction bases unmatched: 6. Germline V lookup: CDR1 MDHEN, CDR2 SYDVKM. The chain's CDR3 is CASSQPGQGVTEAFF. DNA of the CDR3: TGTGCCAGCAGTCAGCCGGGACAGGGGGTCACTGAAGCTTTCTTT.

The chain carries TRBV23-1 and TRBJ1-5; D perhaps matches TRBD1 (5 bases). TRBV23-1 is an open reading frame whose function is uncertain. V was shortened by 7 bases and J by 0 bases, with 16 bases between the two germline ends. The CDR3 length is 16 residues. In DNA form, the CDR3 reads TGCGCCAGCACTCTGGGGCAGCCTAATAGCAATCAGCCCCAGCATTTT. This gives the protein CASTLGQPNSNQPQHF.

V is TRBV7-9 and J is TRBJ1-2; perhaps TRBD1 as D (6 bases). V lost 5 bases and J lost 6, with 16 bases in between. The CDR3 loop spans 14 amino acids. In germline, CDR1 is SEHNR, CDR2 FQNEAQ (reference sequence). Here the CDR3 reads CASSPTGQGNGYTF. The DNA for the CDR3 is TGTGCCAGCAGCCCTACCGGGCAGGGGAATGGCTACACCTTC.

The chain uses TRBV5-1 and TRBJ2-7, with a possible D match to TRBD1 (6 bases). The CDR3 runs to 14 residues. The ends were cut back, 6 bases at V and 0 bases at J, with 13 bases in the middle. Germline CDR1 reads SGHRS; CDR2 reads YFSETQ. The CDR3 DNA follows: TGCGCCAGCAACAGGGAATCCACCTCCTACGAGCAGTACTTC. This translates into CASNRESTSYEQYF.

This chain joins TRBV30 and TRBJ2-3, with TRBD1 identical over 12 bases. Per germline, CDR1 GTSNPN and CDR2 SVGIG (reference sequence). This CDR3 contains 16 residues. V lost 5 bases to trimming and J lost 2 bases; unmatched junction nucleotides: 8. The CDR3 here is CAWETGTGGPTDTQYF. The CDR3 nucleotides are TGTGCCTGGGAAACCGGGACAGGGGGCCCCACAGATACGCAGTATTTT.

The chain recombines TRBV19 with TRBJ2-1; 10 nucleotides align to TRBD2. Trimming cost V 4 bases and J 4 bases; bases outside gene matches: 4. Germline V gene lookup returns CDR1 LNHDA and CDR2 SQIVND (reference sequence). This CDR3 is 15 amino acids long. The chain's CDR3 is CASSTGLAPYNEQFF. The CDR3 nucleotides read TGTGCCAGTAGTACGGGACTAGCGCCATACAATGAGCAGTTCTTC.

The chain recombines TRBV27 with TRBJ1-5; the match to TRBD1 covers 9 bases. J was trimmed by 5 bases and V by 3 bases; bases with no gene match: 5. This CDR3 spans 15 amino acids. Germline V gives CDR1 MNHEY, CDR2 SMNVEV (reference sequence). This CDR3 is CASSLTGQGYQPQHF. CDR3 DNA: TGTGCCAGCAGTTTGACCGGACAGGGGTATCAGCCCCAGCATTTT.

The chain uses TRBV5-1 and TRBJ1-5, with 7 nucleotides matching TRBD1. The V segment lost 10 bases and the J segment 3 bases; nucleotides outside the gene matches: 10. There are 14 residues in the CDR3. Germline values: CDR1 SGHRS, CDR2 YFSETQ. CDR3 sequence: CARDRPILNQPQHF. Written as DNA, the CDR3 is TGCGCCCGGGACAGACCAATCCTCAATCAGCCCCAGCATTTT.

This clone turned up a few times. V is TRBV7-8 and J is TRBJ2-2; no definite D call. Germline assignment: CDR1 SGHVS and CDR2 FQNEAQ. The CDR3 is 15 residues long. Trimming left V 4 bases short and J 1 base short, with 10 bases between. CDR3 sequence (DNA): TGTGCCAGCAGCTCCCCTACCCTGAACACCGGGGAGCTGTTTTTT. It encodes CASSSPTLNTGELFF.

The rearrangement uses TRBV25-1 and TRBJ2-1; possible D gene TRBD1, 5 bases. The germline gives CDR1 MGHDK, CDR2 SYGVNS. V gave up 6 bases and J gave up 6 bases, with 18 bases separating them. The CDR3 has 15 amino acids. CDR3 loop: CASSPTRVTSNEQFF. The CDR3 nucleotides are TGTGCCAGCAGCCCGACCAGGGTGACCTCCAATGAGCAGTTCTTC.

J is TRBJ1-1 and V is TRBV29-1; the D is unclear. The CDR3 totals 12 residues. V lost 4 bases and J lost 7, with 13 bases in between. Germline CDR1 is SQVTM and CDR2 is ANQGSEA. CDR3 sequence reads: CSVARGNGEAFF. Written as DNA, the CDR3 is TGCAGCGTTGCCCGGGGTAACGGTGAAGCTTTCTTT. The whole variable domain, remainder taken from reference TRBV29-1 and TRBJ1-1, is SAVISQKPSRDICQRGTSLTIQCQVDSQVTMMFWYRQQPGQSLTLIATANQGSEATYESGFVIDKFPISRPNLTFSTLTVSNMSPEDSSIYLCSVARGNGEAFFGQGTRLTVV.

This clone occurred once. This sample includes further DNA sequences coding for the same CDR3. The rearrangement joins TRBV18 to TRBJ1-3; D may be TRBD1 (5 bases). The germline V gene encodes CDR1 KGHSH and CDR2 LQKENI. The CDR3 is made up of 16 amino acids. The V gene lost 2 bases and the J gene lost 0 bases, with 11 bases spanning the gap. The CDR3 DNA reads as TGTGCCAGCTCACCAGGGCAGGGAAGCTCTGGAAACACCATATATTTT. Protein sequence: CASSPGQGSSGNTIYF.

This chain uses TRBV5-1 with TRBJ1-4; TRBD1 matches 7 bases. CDR3 length equals 17 residues. V shed 2 bases and J 0 bases; nucleotides not matched to a gene: 7. Germline V gene sequence: CDR1 SGHRS, CDR2 YFSETQ. The CDR3 is CASSFGQVVSTNEKLFF. CDR3 bases: TGCGCCAGCAGCTTTGGACAGGTGGTTTCAACTAATGAAAAACTGTTTTTT.

This clone was detected only once. The J gene is TRBJ2-7, the V gene TRBV28, with a possible D match to TRBD1 (6 bases). The V and J ends lost 10 bases and 3 bases respectively, with 16 bases between them. Germline V gene sequence: CDR1 MDHEN, CDR2 SYDVKM. The CDR3 is 13 residues long. The CDR3 DNA reads as TGTGCCACCATCATAGACAGGAGCTACGAGCAGTACTTC. Translating gives CATIIDRSYEQYF.